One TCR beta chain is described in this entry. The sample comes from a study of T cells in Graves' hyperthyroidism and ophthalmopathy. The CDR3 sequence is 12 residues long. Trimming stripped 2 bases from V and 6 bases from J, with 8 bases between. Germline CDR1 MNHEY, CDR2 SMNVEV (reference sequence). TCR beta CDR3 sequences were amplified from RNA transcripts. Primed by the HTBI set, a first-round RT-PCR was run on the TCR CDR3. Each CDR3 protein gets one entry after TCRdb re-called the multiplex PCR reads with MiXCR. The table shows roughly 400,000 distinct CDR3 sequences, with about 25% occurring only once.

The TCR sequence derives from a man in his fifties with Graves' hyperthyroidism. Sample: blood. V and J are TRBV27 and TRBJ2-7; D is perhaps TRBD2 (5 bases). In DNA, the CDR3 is TGTGCCAGCAGTTTAGAGGGAATCGAGCAGTACTTC. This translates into CASSLEGIEQYF.